These T cell receptor beta chains were read from a single sample in a study of graft-versus-host responses after intestinal transplantation. The method was immunoSEQ multiplex PCR; TCRdb's version includes in-frame clones alone and lacks a portion of them. The sample lists about 88,000 clones; roughly 92% were seen once. No cognate antigen is known for these TCRs. This material consisted of unstimulated CD4+ T cells sorted from spleen or lymph node cells, taken before intestinal transplant. The receptors were gathered from a human donor who received an intestinal transplant. CDR3s include the opening cysteine and the closing phenylalanine or tryptophan. D genes are given only for firm matches. Only part of the rows carry a size: once, few, many, or a class if the clone is expanded.

J,V,D,size,DNA,CDR3
TRBJ2-3,TRBV4-1,TRBD2,NA,TGCGCCAGCAGCCAGACGACTAGCGGGAGTGTCACAGATACGCAGTATTTT,CASSQTTSGSVTDTQYF
TRBJ2-5,TRBV25-1,NA,once,TGTGCCAGCAGTGTACCAAGGGGCCAAGAGACCCAGTACTTC,CASSVPRGQETQYF
TRBJ2-1,TRBV6-5,NA,NA,TGTGCCAGCAGGTTGACAGGCTCCTACAATGAGCAGTTCTTC,CASRLTGSYNEQFF
TRBJ1-1,TRBV7-8,NA,NA,TGTGCCAGCAGCGTGAGGTGGGAATCGACTGAAGCTTTCTTT,CASSVRWESTEAFF
TRBJ2-6,TRBV4-1,TRBD2,few,TGCGCCAGCAGCCAAGGACTAGCGGGAGCGGGGGGGGCCAACGTCCTGACTTTC,CASSQGLAGAGGANVLTF
TRBJ2-1,TRBV27,NA,NA,TGTGCCAGCAGCCAACCCAGTCTTCCCCCCTCCTACAATGAGCAGTTCTTC,CASSQPSLPPSYNEQFF
TRBJ2-3,TRBV10-2,NA,NA,TGCGCCAGCCGGGTGGGACTGCCCACAGATACGCAGTATTTT,CASRVGLPTDTQYF
TRBJ1-1,TRBV5-1,NA,NA,TGCGCCAGCAGCTTGGGCAGGGGCACTGAAGCTTTCTTT,CASSLGRGTEAFF
TRBJ1-5,TRBV7-9,NA,NA,TGTGCCAGCAGCCCGCAAGGAGATCAGCCCCAGCATTTT,CASSPQGDQPQHF
TRBJ1-1,TRBV25-1,TRBD1,once,TGTGCCAGCAGTGAATCGGGACAGGGAAGGGGGACTGAAGCTTTCTTT,CASSESGQGRGTEAFF
TRBJ1-6,TRBV10-2,TRBD1,NA,TGCGCCAGCCTTGGACAGGGTATTGATTCACCCCTCCACTTT,CASLGQGIDSPLHF
TRBJ2-1,TRBV19,TRBD2,few,TGTGCCAGTAGTCCCCGACTAGCGGGAGGCAATGAGCAGTTCTTC,CASSPRLAGGNEQFF